The source of this T cell receptor (beta chain) is a study of shared clonotypes between healthy human individuals. TCRdb's copy holds only in-frame clones and misses some; the assay was immunoSEQ multiplex PCR. The repertoire includes a few hundred thousand clones, roughly 70% of them detected once, and over 9.5% sits in the top ten. Nashville, Tennessee was home to all donors, who were Caucasian adults. Germline V gives CDR1 SGHNT, CDR2 YYREEE (reference sequence). The CDR3 extends over 17 amino acids. V lost 4 bases and J lost 3, with 17 bases in between. V is TRBV5-4 and J is TRBJ2-6; TRBD2 might be the D (6 bases). The sequence came from a man younger than 45 in good health. The source material was memory CD4+ T cells sorted from blood. Subset specified: CD45RA-negative fraction. CDR3 in amino acids: CASSGRAGRRGANVLTF. CDR3 DNA sequence: TGTGCCAGCAGCGGCAGGGCAGGGAGGCGTGGGGCCAACGTCCTGACTTTC.